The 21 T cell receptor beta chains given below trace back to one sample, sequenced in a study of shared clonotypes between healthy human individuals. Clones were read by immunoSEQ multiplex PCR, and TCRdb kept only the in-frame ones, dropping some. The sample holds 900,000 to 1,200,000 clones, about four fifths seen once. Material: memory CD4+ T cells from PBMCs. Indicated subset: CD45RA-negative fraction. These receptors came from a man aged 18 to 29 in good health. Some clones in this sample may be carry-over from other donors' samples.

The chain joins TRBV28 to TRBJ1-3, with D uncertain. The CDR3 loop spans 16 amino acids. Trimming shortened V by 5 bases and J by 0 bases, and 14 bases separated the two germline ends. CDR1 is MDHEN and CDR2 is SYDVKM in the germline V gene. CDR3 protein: CASSPPPSDSGNTIYF. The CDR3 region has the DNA TGTGCCAGCAGTCCACCTCCTTCTGACTCTGGAAACACCATATATTTT.

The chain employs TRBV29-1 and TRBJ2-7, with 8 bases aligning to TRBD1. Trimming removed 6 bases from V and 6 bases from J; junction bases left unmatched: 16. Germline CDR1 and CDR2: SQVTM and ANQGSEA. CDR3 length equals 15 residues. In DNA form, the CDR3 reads TGCAGCGTCGCGCGCGGACAGGGAACCCGCTCCGAGCAGTACTTC. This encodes CSVARGQGTRSEQYF.

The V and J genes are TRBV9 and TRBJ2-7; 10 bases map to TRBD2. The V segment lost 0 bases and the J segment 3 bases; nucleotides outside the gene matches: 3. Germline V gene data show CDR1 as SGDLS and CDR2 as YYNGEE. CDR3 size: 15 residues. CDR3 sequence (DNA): TGTGCCAGCAGCGTAGACTCTAGCGGGAGCTACGAGCAGTACTTC. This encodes CASSVDSSGSYEQYF. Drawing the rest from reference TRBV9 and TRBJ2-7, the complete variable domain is DSGVTQTPKHLITATGQRVTLRCSPRSGDLSVYWYQQSLDQGLQFLIQYYNGEERAKGNILERFSAQQFPDLHSELNLSSLELGDSALYFCASSVDSSGSYEQYFGPGTRLTVT.

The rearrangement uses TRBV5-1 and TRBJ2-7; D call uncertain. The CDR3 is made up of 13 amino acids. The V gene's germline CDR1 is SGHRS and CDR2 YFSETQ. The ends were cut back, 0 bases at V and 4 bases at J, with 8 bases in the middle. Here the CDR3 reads CASSLGSLYEQYF. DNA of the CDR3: TGCGCCAGCAGCTTGGGGAGCCTTTACGAGCAGTACTTC.

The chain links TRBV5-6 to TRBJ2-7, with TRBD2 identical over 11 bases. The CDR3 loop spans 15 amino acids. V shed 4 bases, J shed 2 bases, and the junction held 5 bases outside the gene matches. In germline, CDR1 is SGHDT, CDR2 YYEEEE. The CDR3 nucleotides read TGTGCCAGCAGCCCACTAGCGGGAGAGCCCTACGAGCAGTACTTC. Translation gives CASSPLAGEPYEQYF.

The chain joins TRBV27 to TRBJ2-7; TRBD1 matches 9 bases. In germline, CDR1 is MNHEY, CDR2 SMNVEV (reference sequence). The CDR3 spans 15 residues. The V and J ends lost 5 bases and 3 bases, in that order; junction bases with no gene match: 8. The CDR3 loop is CASSLGTGLLYEQYF. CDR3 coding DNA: TGTGCCAGCAGTCTCGGGACAGGGCTACTCTACGAGCAGTACTTC.

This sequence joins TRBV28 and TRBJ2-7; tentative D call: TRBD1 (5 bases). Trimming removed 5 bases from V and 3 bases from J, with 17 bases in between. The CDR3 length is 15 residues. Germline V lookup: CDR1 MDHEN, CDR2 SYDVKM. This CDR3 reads CASSPPLTDNYEQYF. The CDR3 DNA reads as TGTGCCAGCAGTCCCCCCTTGACAGATAACTACGAGCAGTACTTC.

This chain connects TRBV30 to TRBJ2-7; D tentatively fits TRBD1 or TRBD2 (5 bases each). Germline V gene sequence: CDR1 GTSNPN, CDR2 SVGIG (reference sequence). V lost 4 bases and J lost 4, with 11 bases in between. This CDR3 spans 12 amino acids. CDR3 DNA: TGTGCCTGGACCCCGGGACCTTACGAGCAGTACTTC. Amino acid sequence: CAWTPGPYEQYF.

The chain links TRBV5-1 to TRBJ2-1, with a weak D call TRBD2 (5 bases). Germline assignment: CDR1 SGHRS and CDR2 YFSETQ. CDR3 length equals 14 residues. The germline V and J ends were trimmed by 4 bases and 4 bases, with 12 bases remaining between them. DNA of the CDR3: TGCGCCAGCAGCGGTACAGAGCGGTACAATGAGCAGTTCTTC. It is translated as CASSGTERYNEQFF.

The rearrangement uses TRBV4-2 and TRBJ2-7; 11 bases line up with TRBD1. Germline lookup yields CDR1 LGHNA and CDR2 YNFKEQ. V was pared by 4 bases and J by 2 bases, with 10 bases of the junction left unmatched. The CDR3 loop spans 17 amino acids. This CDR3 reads CASSPGQGARGTYEQYF. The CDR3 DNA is TGTGCCAGCAGCCCCGGACAGGGGGCAAGAGGGACCTACGAGCAGTACTTC.

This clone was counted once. The DNA of the CDR3 is TGTGCCAGCAGTGAGCCCCTGGGAGGGTTTAATGAGCAGTTCTTC. Its translation is CASSEPLGGFNEQFF. The V and J genes are TRBV6-1 and TRBJ2-1; 7 nucleotides line up with TRBD2. The junction had 9 bases not matched to a gene; V was cut back by 3 bases and J by 7 bases. There are 15 residues in the CDR3. Germline values: CDR1 MNHNS, CDR2 SASEGT.

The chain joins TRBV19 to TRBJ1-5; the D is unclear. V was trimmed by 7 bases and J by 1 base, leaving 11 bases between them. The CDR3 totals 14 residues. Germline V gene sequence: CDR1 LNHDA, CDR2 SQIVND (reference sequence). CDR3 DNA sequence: TGTGCCAGTATCCAATTGGGCAGCAATCAGCCCCAGCATTTT. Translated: CASIQLGSNQPQHF. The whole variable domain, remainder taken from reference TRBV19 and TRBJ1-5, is DGGITQSPKYLFRKEGQNVTLSCEQNLNHDAMYWYRQDPGQGLRLIYYSQIVNDFQKGDIAEGYSVSREKKESFPLTVTSAQKNPTAFYLCASIQLGSNQPQHFGDGTRLSIL.

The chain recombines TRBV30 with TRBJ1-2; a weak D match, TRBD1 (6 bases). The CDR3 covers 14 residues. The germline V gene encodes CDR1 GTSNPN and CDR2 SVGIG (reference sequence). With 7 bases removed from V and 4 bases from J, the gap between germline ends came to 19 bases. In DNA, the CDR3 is TGTGCCTTGTTTCAAGGGGGAGAGGTCTATGGCTACACCTTC. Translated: CALFQGGEVYGYTF.

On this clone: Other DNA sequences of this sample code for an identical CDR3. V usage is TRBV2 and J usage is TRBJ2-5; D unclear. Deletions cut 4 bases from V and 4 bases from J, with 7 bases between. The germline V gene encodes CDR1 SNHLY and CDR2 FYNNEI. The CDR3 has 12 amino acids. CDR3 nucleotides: TGTGCCAGCAGTGCATCCCGAGAGACCCAGTACTTC. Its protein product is CASSASRETQYF.

The CDR3 DNA follows: TGTGCCAGCAGCTCAGGAGGCAACTACAATGAGCAGTTCTTC. Residues: CASSSGGNYNEQFF. The chain joins TRBV5-6 to TRBJ2-1; D perhaps matches TRBD2 (5 bases). The CDR3 contains 14 residues. Germline-derived CDR1 and CDR2 are SGHDT and YYEEEE. V was cut by 3 bases and J by 3 bases, with 10 bases left in between.

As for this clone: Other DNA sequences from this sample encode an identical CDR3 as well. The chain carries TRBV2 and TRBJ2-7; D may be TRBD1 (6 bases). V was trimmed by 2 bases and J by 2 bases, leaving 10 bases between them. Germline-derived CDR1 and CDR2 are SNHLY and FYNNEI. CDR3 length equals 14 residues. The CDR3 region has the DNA TGTGCCAGCAGTGAACAGGGACAAGCCTACGAGCAGTACTTC. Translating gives CASSEQGQAYEQYF. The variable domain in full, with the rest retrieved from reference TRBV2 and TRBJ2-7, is EPEVTQTPSHQVTQMGQEVILRCVPISNHLYFYWYRQILGQKVEFLVSFYNNEISEKSEIFDDQFSVERPDGSNFTLKIRSTKLEDSAMYFCASSEQGQAYEQYFGPGTRLTVT.

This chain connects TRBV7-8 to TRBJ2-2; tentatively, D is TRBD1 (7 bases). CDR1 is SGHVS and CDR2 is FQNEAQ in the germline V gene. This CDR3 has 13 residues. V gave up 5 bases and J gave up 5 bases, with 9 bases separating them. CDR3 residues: CASSPGGTGELFF. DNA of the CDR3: TGTGCCAGCAGCCCAGGGGGGACCGGGGAGCTGTTTTTT.

CDR3 nucleotides: TGTGCCAGCATCCAACGCCAGGTTATCTCCTACGAGCAGTACTTC. Protein sequence: CASIQRQVISYEQYF. The chain is built from TRBV28 and TRBJ2-7; D is undetermined. This CDR3 is built from 15 residues. Germline loops: CDR1 MDHEN, CDR2 SYDVKM. Trimming pared 7 bases from V and 0 bases from J, leaving 16 bases between.

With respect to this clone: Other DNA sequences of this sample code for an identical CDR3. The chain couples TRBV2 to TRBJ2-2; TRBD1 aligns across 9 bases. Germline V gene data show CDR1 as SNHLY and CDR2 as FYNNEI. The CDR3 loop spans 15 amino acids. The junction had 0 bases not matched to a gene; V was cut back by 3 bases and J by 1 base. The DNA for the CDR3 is TGTGCCAGCAGTGAGGGACAGGGGAACACCGGGGAGCTGTTTTTT. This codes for CASSEGQGNTGELFF.

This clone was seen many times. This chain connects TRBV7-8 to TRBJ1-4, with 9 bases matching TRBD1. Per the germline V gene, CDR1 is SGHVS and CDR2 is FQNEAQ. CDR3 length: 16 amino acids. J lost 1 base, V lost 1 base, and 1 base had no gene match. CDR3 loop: CASSLGTGVTNEKLFF. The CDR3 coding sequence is TGTGCCAGCAGCTTAGGGACAGGGGTAACTAATGAAAAACTGTTTTTT.

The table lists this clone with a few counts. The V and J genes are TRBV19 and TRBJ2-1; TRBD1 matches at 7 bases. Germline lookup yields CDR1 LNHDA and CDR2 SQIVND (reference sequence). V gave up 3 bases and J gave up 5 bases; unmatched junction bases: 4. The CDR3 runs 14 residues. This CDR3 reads CASSMDRMNNEQFF. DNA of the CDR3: TGTGCCAGTAGTATGGACAGGATGAACAATGAGCAGTTCTTC.